The 26 T cell receptor beta chains below all came from one sample that was sequenced in a study of T cell responses to AZD1222 COVID-19 vaccine. Sequenced by immunoSEQ multiplex PCR; TCRdb stores in-frame clones only, minus some. The sample yields approximately 90,000 clones, roughly 91% seen once. The input for sequencing was peripheral blood, taken on day 0 of AZD1222 vaccination. These receptors all come from an adult in good health.

The gene calls are TRBV7-9 and TRBJ1-4, with TRBD1 matching over 10 bases. The length of the CDR3 is 16 residues. CDR1 is SEHNR and CDR2 is FQNEAQ in the germline V gene (reference sequence). The V segment lost 5 bases and the J segment 5 bases; nucleotides outside the gene matches: 8. The CDR3 DNA reads as TGTGCCAGCAGCCATAAAAAGGGACAGGGGAATGAAAAACTGTTTTTT. Protein sequence: CASSHKKGQGNEKLFF.

CDR3 nucleotides: TGTGCCAGCAGTCAACAGGTCTATGGCTACACCTTC. Encoded protein: CASSQQVYGYTF. The rearrangement links TRBV12-3 or TRBV12-4 to TRBJ1-2; D perhaps matches TRBD1 (5 bases). This CDR3 contains 12 residues. The germline V and J ends were trimmed by 5 bases and 4 bases, with 8 bases remaining between them.

This clone has ten or more counts. CDR3 in amino acids: CASSIDYSGNTIYF. The CDR3 bases are TGTGCCAGTAGTATTGACTACTCTGGAAACACCATATATTTT. The J gene is TRBJ1-3, the V gene TRBV19, with D hard to call. Trimming cost V 3 bases and J 0 bases, with 6 bases left between them. From germline, CDR1 is LNHDA and CDR2 SQIVND (reference sequence). This CDR3 comprises 14 residues.

The CDR3 protein is CASSEAGGPPGELFF. CDR3 DNA: TGTGCCAGCAGTGAAGCGGGGGGGCCTCCCGGGGAGCTGTTTTTT. The V gene is TRBV2, the J gene TRBJ2-2; D might be TRBD2 (7 bases). The length of the CDR3 is 15 residues. V was pared by 0 bases and J by 6 bases, with 11 bases between. Germline V gene sequence: CDR1 SNHLY, CDR2 FYNNEI. The entire variable domain, with the rest obtained from reference TRBV2 and TRBJ2-2, is as follows: EPEVTQTPSHQVTQMGQEVILRCVPISNHLYFYWYRQILGQKVEFLVSFYNNEISEKSEIFDDQFSVERPDGSNFTLKIRSTKLEDSAMYFCASSEAGGPPGELFFGEGSRLTVL.

This clone was recorded only once. This chain connects TRBV6-5 to TRBJ1-5; possibly TRBD1 for D (6 bases). Germline CDR1 and CDR2: MNHEY and SVGAGI. This CDR3 has 14 amino acids. V lost 6 bases and J lost 6, with 15 bases in between. The CDR3 spells CASRITGLGQPQHF. The CDR3 nucleotides are TGTGCCAGCAGAATTACAGGGTTGGGTCAGCCCCAGCATTTT.

The chain links TRBV14 to TRBJ2-5; 10 nucleotides match TRBD1. The germline V gene encodes CDR1 SGHDN and CDR2 FVKESK. V gave up 2 bases and J gave up 4 bases; unmatched junction bases: 13. The CDR3 is 18 amino acids. The CDR3 reads CASSQPNSGTGVLETQYF. The CDR3 bases are TGTGCCAGCAGCCAACCCAATTCCGGGACAGGGGTCTTAGAGACCCAGTACTTC. Full variable domain (outside the CDR3, taken from reference TRBV14 and TRBJ2-5): EAGVTQFPSHSVIEKGQTVTLRCDPISGHDNLYWYRRVMGKEIKFLLHFVKESKQDESGMPNNRFLAERTGGTYSTLKVQPAELEDSGVYFCASSQPNSGTGVLETQYFGPGTRLLVL.

This sequence joins TRBV7-6 and TRBJ2-3; unclear D gene. Per germline, CDR1 SGHVS and CDR2 FNYEAQ. The CDR3 runs 13 residues. V lost 2 bases and J 6 bases, leaving 9 bases between the germline ends. The CDR3: CASSLSLADTQYF. The CDR3 coding sequence is TGTGCCAGCAGCTTATCTCTGGCCGATACGCAGTATTTT.

This clone was observed a single time. J is TRBJ2-1 and V is TRBV10-3, with D perhaps matching TRBD1 (5 bases). Trimming removed 4 bases at V and 0 bases at J, with 13 bases between. Germline V gene data show CDR1 as ENHRY and CDR2 as SYGVKD. The CDR3 is 16 amino acids. Written as DNA, the CDR3 is TGTGCCATCAGTGGGGGCTACCCGAGCTCCTACAATGAGCAGTTCTTC. Its translation is CAISGGYPSSYNEQFF.

This clone was seen a single time. This chain joins TRBV5-8 and TRBJ2-3, with 9 bases fitting TRBD1. Looked up from germline, CDR1 is SGHTS and CDR2 is YDEGEE. The CDR3 has 16 amino acids. V trimming: 4 bases; J trimming: 2 bases; junction bases outside the gene matches: 8. The DNA for the CDR3 is TGTGCCAGCAGCGAACAGGGGGCATTATCCACAGATACGCAGTATTTT. It is translated as CASSEQGALSTDTQYF.

The gene calls are TRBV5-6 and TRBJ1-1; D is uncertain. V was cut by 0 bases and J by 5 bases, with 11 bases left in between. Germline values: CDR1 SGHDT, CDR2 YYEEEE. The length of the CDR3 is 14 residues. The CDR3 is CASSLGVQGTEAFF. Here the CDR3 DNA reads TGTGCCAGCAGCTTGGGGGTCCAAGGGACTGAAGCTTTCTTT.

The chain couples TRBV2 to TRBJ1-2; D is uncertain. Per the germline V gene, CDR1 is SNHLY and CDR2 is FYNNEI. Trimming stripped 8 bases from V and 0 bases from J, with 10 bases between. The CDR3 is made up of 13 amino acids. In nucleotides, the CDR3 is TGTGCCAGCGGGCGGGGAGCTAACTATGGCTACACCTTC. Encoded protein: CASGRGANYGYTF.

This chain uses TRBV5-1 with TRBJ2-6; D is undetermined. The CDR3 runs to 14 residues. Germline-derived CDR1 and CDR2 are SGHRS and YFSETQ. V was shortened by 5 bases and J by 4 bases, with 10 bases between the two germline ends. Written as DNA, the CDR3 is TGCGCCAGCAGTCATAATCCCGGGGCCAACGTCCTGACTTTC. This gives the protein CASSHNPGANVLTF.

The chain links TRBV18 to TRBJ1-1, with D unresolved. The CDR3 runs 15 residues. Trimming shortened V by 4 bases and J by 1 base, and 13 bases separated the two germline ends. CDR1 KGHSH and CDR2 LQKENI come from the germline V gene. The CDR3 nucleotides are TGTGCCAGCTCACAGGACCAGCCCCGGAACACTGAAGCTTTCTTT. This translates into CASSQDQPRNTEAFF.

There are many counts of this clone. Other nucleotide sequences from this sample produce the same CDR3. This chain joins TRBV6-4 and TRBJ2-3, with TRBD2 matching 10 bases. The CDR3 consists of 15 residues. The J segment lost 1 base and the V segment lost 3 bases, leaving 1 base of the junction unmatched. CDR1 is MRHNA, CDR2 SNTAGT, per germline. CDR3 region: CASSETSGGTDTQYF. CDR3 DNA: TGTGCCAGCAGTGAAACTAGCGGGGGCACAGATACGCAGTATTTT.

This clone has only one observation. V gene TRBV18 combines with J gene TRBJ2-1; 11 bases align to TRBD2. The CDR3 sequence is 16 residues long. Germline loops: CDR1 KGHSH, CDR2 LQKENI. With V trimmed by 2 bases and J by 6 bases, 6 bases remained unmatched. The CDR3 sequence: CASSPMTSGVSNEQFF. Here the CDR3 DNA reads TGTGCCAGCTCACCAATGACTAGCGGGGTGAGCAATGAGCAGTTCTTC.

This chain connects TRBV2 to TRBJ2-7; 11 bases fit TRBD2. V trimming: 6 bases; J trimming: 3 bases; junction bases outside the gene matches: 7. CDR3 length: 15 amino acids. Germline assignment: CDR1 SNHLY and CDR2 FYNNEI. In DNA form, the CDR3 reads TGTGCCAGCAGGCAACTAGCGGGGGCGGGCTACGAGCAGTACTTC. The encoded protein is CASRQLAGAGYEQYF.

CDR3 sequence reads: CASSGSRDRVGEAFF. The CDR3 DNA sequence: TGTGCCAGCAGCGGGTCCCGGGACAGGGTCGGTGAAGCTTTCTTT. The rearrangement uses TRBV9 and TRBJ1-1, with 9 nucleotides matching TRBD1. Germline lookup yields CDR1 SGDLS and CDR2 YYNGEE. The J segment lost 7 bases and the V segment lost 3 bases, leaving 10 bases of the junction unmatched. The CDR3 sequence is 15 residues long.

The rearrangement joins TRBV2 to TRBJ2-1; tentative D call: TRBD2 (5 bases). The CDR3 length is 14 residues. Looked up from germline, CDR1 is SNHLY and CDR2 is FYNNEI. Trimming pared 7 bases from V and 4 bases from J, leaving 14 bases between. DNA for the CDR3: TGTGCCAGCAACCCGGGAACTAAATACAATGAGCAGTTCTTC. Translation gives CASNPGTKYNEQFF. Based on the CDR3 plus reference TRBV2 and TRBJ2-1, the full variable domain is EPEVTQTPSHQVTQMGQEVILRCVPISNHLYFYWYRQILGQKVEFLVSFYNNEISEKSEIFDDQFSVERPDGSNFTLKIRSTKLEDSAMYFCASNPGTKYNEQFFGPGTRLTVL.

The chain uses TRBV10-1 and TRBJ2-2; a weak D match, TRBD1 (7 bases). The germline V gene has CDR1 WNHNN and CDR2 SYGVQD (reference sequence). V gave up 4 bases and J gave up 6 bases, with 9 bases separating them. The CDR3 sequence is 13 residues long. The CDR3 protein is CASSVRGAGELFF. For the CDR3, the DNA is TGCGCCAGCAGTGTCAGGGGGGCCGGGGAGCTGTTTTTT.

The chain carries TRBV29-1 and TRBJ1-2, with 8 bases identical to TRBD1. With 7 bases clipped from V and 2 bases from J, the junction kept 6 bases outside the gene matches. This CDR3 has 13 residues. The germline V gene has CDR1 SQVTM and CDR2 ANQGSEA. CDR3 sequence reads: CSALTGANYGYTF. In DNA, the CDR3 is TGCAGCGCTCTGACAGGGGCGAACTATGGCTACACCTTC.

The chain has TRBV21-1 and TRBJ1-4; the table's D call, TRBD1, was not checked against the DNA. TRBV21-1 is marked as a pseudogene. This CDR3 spans 12 amino acids. The CDR3 is CASNSRGEKLFF. DNA for the CDR3: TGTGCCAGCAACTCAAGGGGTGAAAAACTGTTTTTT.

The chain links TRBV9 to TRBJ1-2; D is unresolved. The germline V gene has CDR1 SGDLS and CDR2 YYNGEE. CDR3 length: 11 amino acids. Trimming took off 3 bases at V and 4 bases at J, with 4 bases between the two ends. The CDR3 spells CASSGSYGYTF. CDR3 nucleotide sequence: TGTGCCAGCAGCGGAAGCTATGGCTACACCTTC.

This sequence joins TRBV5-6 and TRBJ1-4; D gene uncertain. Germline V gene lookup returns CDR1 SGHDT and CDR2 YYEEEE. The V end was cut by 0 bases, the J end by 8 bases, with 8 bases between. This CDR3 comprises 13 residues. Here the CDR3 reads CASSLGSKEKLFF. As DNA, the CDR3 is TGTGCCAGCAGCTTGGGGTCAAAAGAAAAACTGTTTTTT.

The chain combines TRBV6-5 with TRBJ1-2, with TRBD1 as a possible D gene (6 bases). The CDR3 sequence is 15 residues long. Germline V lookup: CDR1 MNHEY, CDR2 SVGAGI. V was trimmed by 6 bases and J by 5 bases, leaving 19 bases between them. CDR3 sequence (DNA): TGTGCCAGCAGAAGGGACACCGAACCTTTTTATGGCTACACCTTC. Translation gives CASRRDTEPFYGYTF.

V gene TRBV27 combines with J gene TRBJ1-1; possible D gene TRBD1, 5 bases. This CDR3 is 15 amino acids long. Trimming shortened V by 7 bases and J by 1 base, and 16 bases separated the two germline ends. Germline V gene sequence: CDR1 MNHEY, CDR2 SMNVEV (reference sequence). The CDR3 sequence: CASTSNWGGNTEAFF. CDR3 nucleotide sequence: TGTGCCAGCACCTCGAACTGGGGGGGGAACACTGAAGCTTTCTTT.

The chain has TRBV5-8 and TRBJ1-4; 7 bases agree with TRBD1. The CDR3 extends over 14 amino acids. V shed 4 bases, J shed 7 bases, and the junction held 7 bases outside the gene matches. Germline-derived CDR1 and CDR2 are SGHTS and YDEGEE. The DNA for the CDR3 is TGTGCCAGCAGCGTGACAGGGTTCGGTGAAAAACTGTTTTTT. As protein: CASSVTGFGEKLFF.